The sequence of this TCR beta chain was determined in a study of OX40 agonist ivuxolimab in advanced cancers. Looking at the study overall: People who had prior anti-PD-1, anti-PD-L1 or anti-CTLA-4 therapy could take part, and about 40% had some.

The assay was immunoSEQ multiplex PCR, and TCRdb's table has in-frame clones only and misses some. The sample has under 80,000 clones, 85% to 90% seen once. Germline values: CDR1 SNHLY, CDR2 FYNNEI. V lost 3 bases to trimming and J lost 5 bases; unmatched junction nucleotides: 6. CDR3 length: 15 amino acids. The sample in question was CD4+ or CD8+ T cells sorted from blood, obtained in a trial of the OX40 agonist ivuxolimab. The chain combines TRBV2 with TRBJ2-3; 9 nucleotides line up with TRBD2. The receptor comes from an adult with an advanced solid tumor such as melanoma, head and neck, liver or kidney cancer. The CDR3 DNA follows: TGTGCCAGCAGTGACCTTGCGGGGGGGCAAGATACGCAGTATTTT. This translates into CASSDLAGGQDTQYF.